Described below is a single TCR beta chain sequence and its context. These data are taken from a study of blood T cell repertoires in COVID-19. At the level of the study: PBMCs, B-cell-depleted T cells, or T cells were the source of the cDNA or gDNA that made up the material.

In the study's own analysis: How many nucleated cells were present was estimated from reference gene primer amplification. TCRdb's table, derived via immunoSEQ multiplex PCR, lists solely in-frame clones and lacks some. V, J and clone size are those of that table, while D and trimming were read from the DNA. Among a few hundred thousand clones listed, 80% to 95% were seen once. This CDR3 contains 16 residues. The sequenced sample was peripheral blood. The TCR comes from a person aged 18-29 years with COVID-19, enrolled during active disease. This chain uses TRBV12-2 with TRBJ2-7; whether TRBD2, the table's D call, matches the DNA was not checked. TRBV12-2 is a pseudogene. The CDR3 region is CASRSCGGRGLYEQYF. CDR3 DNA: TGTGCAAGTCGCTCCTGTGGCGGGAGAGGCCTCTACGAGCAGTACTTC.